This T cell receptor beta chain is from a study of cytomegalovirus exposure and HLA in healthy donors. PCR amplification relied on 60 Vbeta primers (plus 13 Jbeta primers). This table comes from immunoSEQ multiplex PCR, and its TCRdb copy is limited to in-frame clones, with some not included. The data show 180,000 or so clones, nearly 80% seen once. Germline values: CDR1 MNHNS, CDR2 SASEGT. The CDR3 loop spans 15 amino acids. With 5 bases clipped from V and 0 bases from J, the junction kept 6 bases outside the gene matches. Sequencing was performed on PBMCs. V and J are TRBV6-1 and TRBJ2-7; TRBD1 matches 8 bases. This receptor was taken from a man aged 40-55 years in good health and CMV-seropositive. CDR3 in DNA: TGTGCCAGCAGTATGGGCAGGGGGCCCTCCTACGAGCAGTACTTC. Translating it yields CASSMGRGPSYEQYF.